A selection of T cell receptor beta chains follows, all from one sample in a study of vaccination and CD4 T cells after COVID-19. No antigen has been assigned to these receptors. TCRdb reanalysed the PCR reads using MiXCR and keeps one entry per CDR3 protein. The repertoire has some 4,000 distinct CDR3 sequences, less than 25% of them found once; the top ten carry about 24%. Sequencing was done on a sample of CD4+ T cells from blood, cultured in vitro. The receptor source for this set is a human donor who had recovered from COVID-19. The CDR3 runs from the conserved cysteine through the conserved F or W. The order of the fields is J gene, V gene, CDR3 protein.

J: TRBJ2-5
V: TRBV12-3/TRBV12-4
CDR3: CASSAGTTSETQYF

J: TRBJ2-2
V: TRBV5-1
CDR3: CASSSAGELFF

J: TRBJ1-2
V: TRBV6-2/TRBV6-3
CDR3: CASRPTGDYGYTF

J: TRBJ1-3
V: TRBV2
CDR3: CASSEALVGNTIYF

J: TRBJ2-1
V: TRBV24-1
CDR3: CATSDARGEEQFF

J: TRBJ1-1
V: TRBV27
CDR3: CASSRPGTGYGTEAFF

J: TRBJ2-5
V: TRBV2
CDR3: CASKSPSGGEWEETQYF

J: TRBJ2-5
V: TRBV12-5
CDR3: CASGGLGGGETQYF

J: TRBJ1-1
V: TRBV5-1
CDR3: CASSLLGTRNTEAFF

J: TRBJ1-1
V: TRBV2
CDR3: CASSGPRVTTEAFF

J: TRBJ1-6
V: TRBV30
CDR3: CAWRQQDNSPLHF

J: TRBJ2-1
V: TRBV20-1
CDR3: CSASPGLAGDEQFF